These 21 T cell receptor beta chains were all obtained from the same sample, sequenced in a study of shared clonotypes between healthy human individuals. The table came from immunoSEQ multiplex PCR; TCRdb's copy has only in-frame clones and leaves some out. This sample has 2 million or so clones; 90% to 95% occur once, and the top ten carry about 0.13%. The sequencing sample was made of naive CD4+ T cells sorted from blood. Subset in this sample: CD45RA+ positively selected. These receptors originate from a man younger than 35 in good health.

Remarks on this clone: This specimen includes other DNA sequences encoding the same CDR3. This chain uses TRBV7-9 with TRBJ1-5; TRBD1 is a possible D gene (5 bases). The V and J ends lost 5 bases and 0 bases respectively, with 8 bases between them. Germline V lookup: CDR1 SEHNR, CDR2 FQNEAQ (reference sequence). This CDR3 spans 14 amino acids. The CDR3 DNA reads TGTGCCAGCAGCACCGACAGTAGCAATCAGCCCCAGCATTTT. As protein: CASSTDSSNQPQHF. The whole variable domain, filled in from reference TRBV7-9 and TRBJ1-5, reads DTGVSQNPRHKITKRGQNVTFRCDPISEHNRLYWYRQTLGQGPEFLTYFQNEAQLEKSRLLSDRFSAERPKGSFSTLEIQRTEQGDSAMYLCASSTDSSNQPQHFGDGTRLSIL.

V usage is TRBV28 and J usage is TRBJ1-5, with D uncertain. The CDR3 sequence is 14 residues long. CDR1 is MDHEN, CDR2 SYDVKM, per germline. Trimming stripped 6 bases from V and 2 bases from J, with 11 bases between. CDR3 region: CASSKEAGNQPQHF. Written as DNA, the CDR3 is TGTGCCAGCAGCAAAGAGGCTGGCAATCAGCCCCAGCATTTT.

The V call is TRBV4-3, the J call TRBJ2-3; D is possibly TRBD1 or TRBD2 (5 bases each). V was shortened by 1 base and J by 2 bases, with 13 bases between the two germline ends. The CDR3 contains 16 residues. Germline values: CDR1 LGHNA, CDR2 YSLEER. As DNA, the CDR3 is TGCGCCAGCAGCCAAGGGGATAGGGACGCCACAGATACGCAGTATTTT. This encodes CASSQGDRDATDTQYF.

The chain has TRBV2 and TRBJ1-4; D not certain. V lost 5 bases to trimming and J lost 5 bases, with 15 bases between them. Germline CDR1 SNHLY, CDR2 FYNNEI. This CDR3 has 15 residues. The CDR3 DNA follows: TGTGCCAGCAGTTCCCGGGCCAATACCAATGAAAAACTGTTTTTT. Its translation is CASSSRANTNEKLFF.

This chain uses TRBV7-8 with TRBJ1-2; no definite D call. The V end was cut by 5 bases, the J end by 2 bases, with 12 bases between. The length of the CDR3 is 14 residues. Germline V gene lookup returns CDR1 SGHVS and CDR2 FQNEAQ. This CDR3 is CASSPSTYNYGYTF. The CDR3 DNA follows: TGTGCCAGCAGCCCCTCGACGTACAACTATGGCTACACCTTC.

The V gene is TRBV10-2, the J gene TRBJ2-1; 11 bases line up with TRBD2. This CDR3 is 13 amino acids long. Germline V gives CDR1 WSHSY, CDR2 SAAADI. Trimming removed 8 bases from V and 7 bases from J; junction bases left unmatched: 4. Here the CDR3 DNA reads TGCGCCAGCTCCTTAGCGGGAGGGAATGAGCAGTTCTTC. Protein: CASSLAGGNEQFF.

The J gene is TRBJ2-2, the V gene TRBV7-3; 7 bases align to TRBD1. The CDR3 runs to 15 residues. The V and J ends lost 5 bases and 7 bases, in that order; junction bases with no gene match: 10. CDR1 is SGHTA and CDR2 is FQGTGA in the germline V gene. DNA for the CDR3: TGTGCCAGCAGCCCGTACCCCAGGGGGAGCGGGGAGCTGTTTTTT. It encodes CASSPYPRGSGELFF.

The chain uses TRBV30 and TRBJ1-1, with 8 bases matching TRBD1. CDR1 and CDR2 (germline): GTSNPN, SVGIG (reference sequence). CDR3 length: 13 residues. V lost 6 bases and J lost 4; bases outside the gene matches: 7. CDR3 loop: CACRTGGGTEAFF. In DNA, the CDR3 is TGTGCCTGCAGAACAGGGGGGGGCACTGAAGCTTTCTTT.

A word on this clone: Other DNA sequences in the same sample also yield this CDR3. DNA of the CDR3: TGTGCCAGCAGTTACGGCGCTTCCTACGAGCAGTACTTC. Protein: CASSYGASYEQYF. The chain uses TRBV6-6 and TRBJ2-7, with D unresolved. The V and J ends lost 2 bases and 1 base respectively, with 6 bases between them. CDR1 and CDR2 from the germline V gene are MNHNY and SVGAGI (reference sequence). This CDR3 is 13 amino acids long.

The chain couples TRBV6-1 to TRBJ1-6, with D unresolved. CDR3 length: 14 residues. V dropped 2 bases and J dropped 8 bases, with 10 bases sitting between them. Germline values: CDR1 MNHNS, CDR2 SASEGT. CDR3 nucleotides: TGTGCCAGCAGTGAATTCCAGGATTATTCACCCCTCCACTTT. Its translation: CASSEFQDYSPLHF.

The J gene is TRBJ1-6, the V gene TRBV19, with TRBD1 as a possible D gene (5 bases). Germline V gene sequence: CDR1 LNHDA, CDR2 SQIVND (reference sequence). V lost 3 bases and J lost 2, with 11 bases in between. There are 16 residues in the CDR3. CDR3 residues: CASSMITGPYNSPLHF. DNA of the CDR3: TGTGCCAGTAGTATGATCACGGGACCCTATAATTCACCCCTCCACTTT.

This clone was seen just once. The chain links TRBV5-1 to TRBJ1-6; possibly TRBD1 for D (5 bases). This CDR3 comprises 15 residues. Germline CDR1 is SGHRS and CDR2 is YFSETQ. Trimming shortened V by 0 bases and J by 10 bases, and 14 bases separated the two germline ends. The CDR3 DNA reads TGCGCCAGCAGCTTGGGGGGCAGCGACGGATCACCCCTCCACTTT. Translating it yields CASSLGGSDGSPLHF.

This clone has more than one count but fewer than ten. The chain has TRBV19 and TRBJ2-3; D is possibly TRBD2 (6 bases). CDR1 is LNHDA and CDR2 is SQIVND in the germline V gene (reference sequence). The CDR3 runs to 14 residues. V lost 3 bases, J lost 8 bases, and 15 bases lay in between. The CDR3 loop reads CASSMVGTVATQYF. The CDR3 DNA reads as TGTGCCAGTAGTATGGTGGGGACTGTGGCTACGCAGTATTTT.

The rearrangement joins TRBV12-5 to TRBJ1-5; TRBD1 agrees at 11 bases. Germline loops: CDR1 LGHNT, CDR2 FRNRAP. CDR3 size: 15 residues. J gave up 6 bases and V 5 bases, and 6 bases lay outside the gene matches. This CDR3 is CASGKGDRGIQPQHF. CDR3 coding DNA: TGTGCTAGTGGTAAGGGGGACAGGGGGATTCAGCCCCAGCATTTT.

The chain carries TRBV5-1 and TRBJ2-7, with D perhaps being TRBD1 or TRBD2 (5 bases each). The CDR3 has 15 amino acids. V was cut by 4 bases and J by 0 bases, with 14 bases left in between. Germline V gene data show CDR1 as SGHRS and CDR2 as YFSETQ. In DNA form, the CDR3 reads TGCGCCAGCAGCCGGGACCGACCCAGCTCCTACGAGCAGTACTTC. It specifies CASSRDRPSSYEQYF.

The CDR3 reads CASSPGTLDTQYF. The DNA for the CDR3 is TGTGCCAGCAGCCCAGGGACCTTAGATACGCAGTATTTT. J is TRBJ2-3 and V is TRBV5-4, with D tentatively TRBD1 or TRBD2 (5 bases each). V was trimmed by 4 bases and J by 5 bases, leaving 11 bases between them. Per the germline V gene, CDR1 is SGHNT and CDR2 is YYREEE (reference sequence). The CDR3 sequence is 13 residues long.

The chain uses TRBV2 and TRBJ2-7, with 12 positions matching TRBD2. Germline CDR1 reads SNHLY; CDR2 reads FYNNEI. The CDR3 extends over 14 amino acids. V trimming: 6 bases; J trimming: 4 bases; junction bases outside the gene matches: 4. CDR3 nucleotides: TGTGCCAGCAGACGGACTAGCGGGGTATACGAGCAGTACTTC. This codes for CASRRTSGVYEQYF.

The CDR3 bases are TGTGCCAGCAGCGTAGGCCTAGCGGTCGTCGACGAGCAGTACTTC. This translates into CASSVGLAVVDEQYF. The gene calls are TRBV9 and TRBJ2-7, with TRBD2 identical over 7 bases. Germline assignment: CDR1 SGDLS and CDR2 YYNGEE. This CDR3 spans 15 amino acids. J was trimmed by 5 bases and V by 0 bases; bases with no gene match: 8.

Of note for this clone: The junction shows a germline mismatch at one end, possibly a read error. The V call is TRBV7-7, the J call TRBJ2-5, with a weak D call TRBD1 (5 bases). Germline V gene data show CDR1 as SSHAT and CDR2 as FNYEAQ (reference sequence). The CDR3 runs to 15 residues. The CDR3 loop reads CASSRQQPFQETQYF. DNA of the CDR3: TGTGCTAGCAGCAGACAGCAGCCCTTCCAAGAGACCCAGTACTTC.

The CDR3 region is CASSYARDHGYTF. CDR3 DNA: TGTGCCAGCAGTTACGCAAGGGATCATGGCTACACCTTC. The J gene is TRBJ1-2, the V gene TRBV6-5; D gene uncertain. Germline V gene lookup returns CDR1 MNHEY and CDR2 SVGAGI. The V and J ends lost 2 bases and 6 bases respectively, with 10 bases between them. CDR3 length: 13 residues.

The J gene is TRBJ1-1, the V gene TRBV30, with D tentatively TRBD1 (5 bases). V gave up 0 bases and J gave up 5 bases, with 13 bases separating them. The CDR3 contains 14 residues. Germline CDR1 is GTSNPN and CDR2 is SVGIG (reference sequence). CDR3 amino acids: CAWSVGQGDTEAFF. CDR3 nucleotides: TGTGCCTGGAGTGTCGGGCAGGGAGATACTGAAGCTTTCTTT.